This T cell receptor (beta chain) was observed in a study of T cells in women clearing cervical HPV infection. TCRdb's table, derived via immunoSEQ multiplex PCR, lists solely in-frame clones and lacks some. The sample totals approximately 35,000 clones. Regarding this clone: The sequence runs out 3 residues before the end of the CDR3; the remainder is reconstructed from the germline J gene.

The CDR3 is 17 residues long. Per germline, CDR1 LGHNA and CDR2 YNFKEQ. The trim removed 4 bases at V and 0 bases at J, leaving 10 bases unmatched. J is TRBJ2-7 and V is TRBV4-2; 9 bases are shared with TRBD2. Sample: blood buffy coat. The receptor comes from a woman aged 18 to 75 with a cervical HPV16 infection that either progressed to CIN3+ or cleared (not recorded which). The DNA read from the CDR3 is TGTGCCAGCAGCCCGGGACATAGCGGGGGAAGCTCCTACGAG. Protein: CASSPGHSGGSSYE. The whole CDR3 sequence is CASSPGHSGGSSYEQYF.